A single sample gave rise to the 24 T cell receptor beta chains below, sequenced in a study of shared clonotypes between healthy human individuals. Sequencing was performed with immunoSEQ multiplex PCR; in TCRdb, only in-frame clones are kept and a portion is missing. The profile covers about 1.5 million clones, with 96% appearing a single time and approximately 1% taken by the ten largest. Specimen: naive CD4+ T cells sorted from blood. Subset described: CD45RA+ positively selected. The origin of the receptors is a man aged 30 to 39 in good health.

This clone was picked up one time. V gene TRBV5-6 combines with J gene TRBJ1-1; D call uncertain. The V end was cut by 2 bases, the J end by 0 bases, with 11 bases between. The CDR3 has 15 residues. Looked up from germline, CDR1 is SGHDT and CDR2 is YYEEEE. The DNA of the CDR3 is TGTGCCAGCAGCTTCGGCGGCAGAATGAACACTGAAGCTTTCTTT. It translates to CASSFGGRMNTEAFF.

This chain links TRBV25-1 with TRBJ1-2, with a tentative D call TRBD1 (5 bases). V shed 6 bases and J shed 4 bases, with 9 bases lying between them. This CDR3 contains 12 residues. Germline V gene sequence: CDR1 MGHDK, CDR2 SYGVNS. DNA for the CDR3: TGTGCCAGCAGACGGGACTCCTATGGCTACACCTTC. Protein: CASRRDSYGYTF.

V is TRBV11-1 and J is TRBJ2-5; 7 bases are shared with TRBD1. The CDR3 is made up of 15 amino acids. After removal of 4 bases from V and 6 bases from J, the junction contained 11 bases not matched to a gene. CDR1 and CDR2 (germline): SGHAT, FQDESV (reference sequence). In DNA form, the CDR3 reads TGTGCCAGCAGCTCGCCGACAGGGAATTTGAAGACCCAGTACTTC. Translating it yields CASSSPTGNLKTQYF.

V and J are TRBV5-1 and TRBJ1-5; no clear D gene. The CDR3 has 13 residues. Looked up from germline, CDR1 is SGHRS and CDR2 is YFSETQ. Deletions cut 0 bases from V and 7 bases from J, with 8 bases between. CDR3 sequence (DNA): TGCGCCAGCAGCTTGGACCCGGAACAGCCCCAGCATTTT. It yields the protein CASSLDPEQPQHF.

This chain joins TRBV6-6 and TRBJ2-2; no firm D call. Germline V CDR1 and CDR2: MNHNY, SVGAGI (reference sequence). Trimming pared 5 bases from V and 6 bases from J, leaving 10 bases between. CDR3 length: 13 amino acids. The CDR3 DNA is TGTGCCAGCAGTCGTTCGGCCCCCGGGGAGCTGTTTTTT. It encodes CASSRSAPGELFF.

This chain connects TRBV28 to TRBJ2-3; D remains unclear. This CDR3 is 14 amino acids long. Germline V CDR1 and CDR2: MDHEN, SYDVKM. Trimming removed 8 bases from V and 2 bases from J, with 14 bases in between. In DNA, the CDR3 is TGTGCCAGCTGTGAAGGGCCTGACACAGATACGCAGTATTTT. Its translation is CASCEGPDTDTQYF.

This chain joins TRBV5-8 and TRBJ1-3; no reliable D call. The CDR3 runs 14 residues. In germline, CDR1 is SGHTS, CDR2 YDEGEE. V was shortened by 6 bases and J by 0 bases, with 10 bases between the two germline ends. The CDR3 DNA is TGTGCCAGCAACCCCGGGAACTCTGGAAACACCATATATTTT. Translated, it gives CASNPGNSGNTIYF.

This clone was seen a single time. The V gene is TRBV4-1, the J gene TRBJ2-7; tentative D call: TRBD2 (5 bases). CDR3 size: 16 residues. V was cut by 1 base and J by 2 bases, with 15 bases left in between. Germline lookup yields CDR1 MGHRA and CDR2 YSYEKL. DNA of the CDR3: TGCGCCAGCAGCCAAGCAGCGGATACGATTACCTACGAGCAGTACTTC. It yields the protein CASSQAADTITYEQYF.

The V and J genes are TRBV21-1 and TRBJ2-7. TRBV21-1 is a documented pseudogene. The CDR3 extends over 14 amino acids. CDR3 bases: TGTGCCAGCAGTGGAGGGGGGCCCTCCTACGAGCAGTACTTC. Amino acid sequence: CASSGGGPSYEQYF.

This clone showed up just once. Different DNA sequences within this sample yield the same CDR3. The gene calls are TRBV18 and TRBJ2-7; D remains unclear. CDR1 is KGHSH, CDR2 LQKENI, per germline. The V end lost 6 bases, the J end lost 0 bases, and 6 bases lay between the germline ends. The CDR3 contains 12 residues. This CDR3 is CASSSSSYEQYF. The CDR3 DNA is TGTGCCAGCTCCTCCAGCTCCTACGAGCAGTACTTC.

The V gene is TRBV27, the J gene TRBJ1-4, with D uncertain. Trimming left V 9 bases short and J 4 bases short, with 0 bases between. The CDR3 runs 9 residues. Germline V gene lookup returns CDR1 MNHEY and CDR2 SMNVEV (reference sequence). CDR3 loop: CASNEKLFF. CDR3 DNA sequence: TGTGCCAGTAATGAAAAACTGTTTTTT.

In its sample, this clone was seen a few times. V and J are TRBV10-3 and TRBJ2-1; perhaps TRBD2 as D (5 bases). CDR3 size: 12 residues. Deletions cut 4 bases from V and 5 bases from J, with 6 bases between. Germline-derived CDR1 and CDR2 are ENHRY and SYGVKD. This chain's CDR3 is CAISGGHNEQFF. Written as DNA, the CDR3 is TGTGCCATCAGTGGAGGGCACAATGAGCAGTTCTTC.

The chain combines TRBV9 with TRBJ2-1; 11 bases fit TRBD1. The junction had 2 bases not matched to a gene; V was cut back by 0 bases and J by 6 bases. Germline V gives CDR1 SGDLS, CDR2 YYNGEE. The CDR3 is 15 residues long. The CDR3 coding sequence is TGTGCCAGCAGCGTAGATGGGACAGGGGGCAATGAGCAGTTCTTC. Translation: CASSVDGTGGNEQFF.

The J gene is TRBJ2-2, the V gene TRBV28; 8 bases are a match to TRBD1. V was pared by 7 bases and J by 4 bases, with 5 bases of the junction left unmatched. The CDR3 loop spans 14 amino acids. The V gene's germline CDR1 is MDHEN and CDR2 SYDVKM. In DNA form, the CDR3 reads TGTGCCAGCATTGACAGGGGTTCCACCGGGGAGCTGTTTTTT. This gives the protein CASIDRGSTGELFF. The full variable domain, with the rest looked up from reference TRBV28 and TRBJ2-2, is DVKVTQSSRYLVKRTGEKVFLECVQDMDHENMFWYRQDPGLGLRLIYFSYDVKMKEKGDIPEGYSVSREKKERFSLILESASTNQTSMYLCASIDRGSTGELFFGEGSRLTVL.

J is TRBJ2-1 and V is TRBV5-1, with 7 bases that match TRBD1. CDR3 length: 19 amino acids. With 5 bases clipped from V and 2 bases from J, the junction kept 19 bases outside the gene matches. Per germline, CDR1 SGHRS and CDR2 YFSETQ. For the CDR3, the DNA is TGCGCCAGCAGATTTGGATCGGTTGGTAGGCAGGGGGCCTACAATGAGCAGTTCTTC. It encodes CASRFGSVGRQGAYNEQFF. Combining the CDR3 with reference TRBV5-1 and TRBJ2-1 gives the whole variable domain KAGVTQTPRYLIKTRGQQVTLSCSPISGHRSVSWYQQTPGQGLQFLFEYFSETQRNKGNFPGRFSGRQFSNSRSEMNVSTLELGDSALYLCASRFGSVGRQGAYNEQFFGPGTRLTVL.

The rearrangement uses TRBV14 and TRBJ2-1, with TRBD2 matching over 9 bases. CDR1 SGHDN and CDR2 FVKESK come from the germline V gene. Unmatched junction bases numbered 4, after V lost 2 bases and J lost 5 bases. The CDR3 covers 15 residues. CDR3 loop: CASSQLAGTHNEQFF. The CDR3 coding sequence is TGTGCCAGCAGCCAACTAGCGGGGACCCACAATGAGCAGTTCTTC.

Written as DNA, the CDR3 is TGTGCCAGCTCACCACCGTCGAAGTACGAGCAGTACTTC. Translated, it gives CASSPPSKYEQYF. The V call is TRBV18, the J call TRBJ2-7; no clear D gene. V was pared by 0 bases and J by 4 bases, with 7 bases between. The CDR3 totals 13 residues. The germline gives CDR1 KGHSH, CDR2 LQKENI.

In DNA form, the CDR3 reads TGTGCCAGCTCACCAGGGAGCGGGAGCGGGAATACGCAGTATTTT. It codes for CASSPGSGSGNTQYF. The V call is TRBV18, the J call TRBJ2-3; 8 nucleotides line up with TRBD2. Germline V gene data show CDR1 as KGHSH and CDR2 as LQKENI. V was clipped by 2 bases and J by 7 bases; unmatched bases: 8. There are 15 residues in the CDR3.

As concerns this clone: The same CDR3 is also encoded by other DNA sequences in this sample. The V and J genes are TRBV28 and TRBJ1-5; perhaps TRBD1 as D (5 bases). Between the trimmed V and J ends, which lost 2 bases and 9 bases, there was a span of 5 bases. The CDR3 sequence is 11 residues long. Germline V gene data show CDR1 as MDHEN and CDR2 as SYDVKM. CDR3 sequence: CASSLGGPQHF. In DNA form, the CDR3 reads TGTGCCAGCAGTTTAGGGGGGCCCCAGCATTTT.

The genes are TRBV7-9 and TRBJ2-1; 9 nucleotides line up with TRBD2. This CDR3 is built from 16 residues. Germline V lookup: CDR1 SEHNR, CDR2 FQNEAQ (reference sequence). V lost 1 base to trimming and J lost 1 base; unmatched junction nucleotides: 2. For the CDR3, the DNA is TGTGCCAGCAGCTTAGATAGCGGGAGTTCCTACAATGAGCAGTTCTTC. Amino acid sequence: CASSLDSGSSYNEQFF.

Concerning this clone: A read error may account for a junction end that differs from germline. The chain uses TRBV28 and TRBJ1-2; the match to TRBD1 covers 7 bases. CDR3 length: 11 amino acids. Germline CDR1 MDHEN, CDR2 SYDVKM. The CDR3 reads CASSLLRDSYF. CDR3 sequence (DNA): TGTGCCAGCAGCCTGCTCCGGGACAGTTACTTC.

V is TRBV5-1 and J is TRBJ2-5; D is uncertain. CDR1 is SGHRS and CDR2 is YFSETQ in the germline V gene. V lost 4 bases to trimming and J lost 1 base, with 14 bases between them. The CDR3 spans 15 residues. The CDR3 DNA follows: TGCGCCAGCAGCCAAAATTTAGGTGTCCAAGAGACCCAGTACTTC. It codes for CASSQNLGVQETQYF. Full variable domain (remainder filled in from reference TRBV5-1 and TRBJ2-5): KAGVTQTPRYLIKTRGQQVTLSCSPISGHRSVSWYQQTPGQGLQFLFEYFSETQRNKGNFPGRFSGRQFSNSRSEMNVSTLELGDSALYLCASSQNLGVQETQYFGPGTRLLVL.

V and J are TRBV7-8 and TRBJ1-3; no reliable D call. Trimming removed 1 base at V and 9 bases at J, with 10 bases between. In germline, CDR1 is SGHVS, CDR2 FQNEAQ. CDR3 length: 13 residues. CDR3 in amino acids: CASSLDTFGTIYF. DNA of the CDR3: TGTGCCAGCAGCTTAGACACCTTCGGCACCATATATTTT.

This chain joins TRBV15 and TRBJ2-7; 8 nucleotides agree with TRBD1. The V and J ends lost 0 bases and 6 bases, in that order; junction bases with no gene match: 16. Germline V lookup: CDR1 LNHNV, CDR2 YYDKDF (reference sequence). This CDR3 has 18 amino acids. CDR3 in DNA: TGTGCCACCAGCAGAGATCGTGGGACAGGTTCTTTTGGGAGCGAGCAGTACTTC. Amino acids: CATSRDRGTGSFGSEQYF.